This T cell receptor beta chain came from a study of T-cell memory formation after mild COVID-19 (dated by TCRdb to 2020 to 2023). About the full investigation: Most TCR sequence clusters were specific to one of the two donors. In a couple of donors, T-cell clones that expanded and contracted after mild COVID-19 were tracked by sequencing TCRalpha and TCRbeta repertoires over time. The cohort comprised two young, previously healthy adult volunteers, one female and one male.

This clonotype was detected a few times. What antigen it recognizes has not been identified. Base-call qualities are not available, and no considerably larger clone is one nucleotide away. Via the germline V gene, CDR1 is SGHVS and CDR2 FQNEAQ. V is shortened by 3 bases, J by 1 base, and the region joining them spans 6 bases. The cysteine opens and the phenylalanine closes a CDR3 of 14 amino acids. The DNA shown is the 42-base CDR3, in frame from base 1. What the work shows at the level of the full study, not this receptor alone: Only a couple of mild cases were covered in the study, and larger cohorts including severe cases with pre-infection samples were considered necessary. Contracting CD4+ clones were found mainly in CM and EM memory subsets, while CD8+ clones were enriched in EMRA. The second-wave clones that peaked on day 37 were not confirmed to be SARS-CoV-2 specific. Some responding clones were detected in pre-infection memory, which suggested that pre-existing cross-reactive memory T cells had joined the SARS-CoV-2 response. From day 15 to 85, contracting clones showed balanced CD4/CD8 phenotypes, whereas a second wave of clones that expanded from day 15 to 37 leaned towards CD4+.

Sequencing took place on an Illumina NovaSeq 6000. TCRalpha and TCRbeta cDNA libraries were constructed by 5'RACE with constant-segment primers, with sample barcodes and unique molecular identifiers being introduced. Trizol reagent was used to extract RNA from every sample. Amplification of the libraries took two PCR steps, and the second step added a second sample barcode plus Illumina TruSeq adapters. Libraries were sequenced on an Illumina NovaSeq with 2 x 150 bp paired-end reads. Concerning the study's data processing: Reads were demultiplexed and collapsed into UMI-guided consensus sequences with migec v1.2.7. With mixcr v2.1.11, UMI consensuses were aligned to TRA and TRB V and J templates and assembled into clonotypes. Expanded or contracted clonotypes were those called significant by both edgeR and NoisET, with noise models trained on biological replicates. For edgeR calls, the thresholds were a false discovery rate-adjusted p below 0.01 and a log2 fold-change of 1. As an exploratory analysis of dynamics, max-normalized trajectories of the 1000 most abundant clonotypes were examined with PCA combined with hierarchical clustering. Separately sequenced CD4+ and CD8+ repertoires were used to assign the CD4 or CD8 phenotype of responding clones. TCRdb passed the public sequencing reads through fastp at Q25 and MiXCR, retaining productive beta sequences. CDR3 protein sequences are deduplicated, and each keeps its most common genes and DNA. TCRdb, rather than the study authors, made the V and J calls. In all, the sample holds tens of thousands of distinct CDR3 sequences, and about 15% of those were seen once. The ten top clones hold roughly two fifths of the sample.

Ficoll-Paque density gradient centrifugation was the method used to isolate PBMCs. The source of this sequence is a man between 18 and 29 years old who had mild COVID-19 (a few samples of this study predate the infection). The sample titles of this study are shuffled in the database, so cell type and time point are left out; the donor was told from shared clones. The V and J segments used are TRBV7-8 and TRBJ2-2; the D gene cannot be named for sure. Sequencing was performed on PBMCs or a T cell subset sorted from them (not recorded which). The DNA sequence reads TGTGCCAGCAGCTTTGCAGGGAACACCGGGGAGCTGTTTTTT. It is translated as CASSFAGNTGELFF.